This T cell receptor (beta chain) came from a study of regulatory T cells in long-lasting Graves disease. According to the study, TCR beta libraries were built with iRepertoire HTBI primers and CDR3-region Arm-PCR. Per the original methods: Across samples, about 56 TRBV and some 14 TRBJ segments were found. Via MiXCR, TCRdb re-called the multiplex PCR reads, giving one row per CDR3 protein. In this record, the V and J calls reflect TCRdb's handling and not the investigators' own analysis. The sample holds around 450,000 distinct CDR3 sequences, 15% to 20% seen once. Time point here: newly diagnosed GD, antithyroid drugs for less than 3 months. PBMCs provided the RNA from which the TCR library was made. Notes on this clonotype: Its antigen is unknown. One end of the junction does not line up with germline, which may come from a read error.

The CDR3 has 14 residues. Germline lookup yields CDR1 SEHNR and CDR2 FQNEAQ (reference sequence). The study, taken as a whole, reports: TRBV28, TRBJ1-2 and TRBJ2-5 were segments that persistent disease favored.

These records were also assigned to another study, of T cells in Graves' hyperthyroidism and ophthalmopathy. That source notes: TCR CDR3 regions were first amplified by RT-PCR with HTBI primers. The model anticipated ophthalmopathy a median about 7.1 months pre-onset.

This receptor was taken from a middle-aged man with Graves disease. The chain is built from TRBV7-9 and TRBJ2-7; possibly TRBD2 for D (7 bases). The input for sequencing was peripheral blood mononuclear cells (PBMCs), taken at new diagnosis, from a patient treated with antithyroid drugs. The CDR3 here is CPSSRGDNFFEQYF. CDR3 DNA sequence: TGTCCCAGCAGCCGGGGGGACAATTTTTTCGAGCAGTACTTC.